The 30 T cell receptor beta chains below were found in one sample sequenced in a study of Graves' ophthalmopathy and Graves' hyperthyroidism. Beta-chain TCR CDR3 regions were amplified from RNA transcripts. After a first-round RT-PCR with HTBI primers, a second-round multiplex PCR was run. A single record per CDR3 protein comes from TCRdb applying MiXCR to the multiplex PCR reads. The table lists about 480,000 distinct CDR3 sequences, approximately 15% of them singletons. The specimen was blood. Every receptor here comes from a woman aged 30 to 39 with Graves' ophthalmopathy.

At least ten counts were recorded for this clonotype. This chain connects TRBV20-1 to TRBJ2-7, with 10 bases lining up with TRBD1. Germline lookup yields CDR1 DFQATT and CDR2 SNEGSKA (reference sequence). After removal of 4 bases from V and 2 bases from J, the junction contained 5 bases not matched to a gene. The CDR3 extends over 14 amino acids. The CDR3 DNA is TGCAGTGCTACAGCGGGGACAGGGGCCTACGAGCAGTACTTC. It yields the protein CSATAGTGAYEQYF.

This clonotype was detected ten times or more. CDR3 protein: CASSFTGEGDYGYTF. The DNA of the CDR3 is TGCGCCAGCAGCTTTACAGGGGAAGGAGACTATGGCTACACCTTC. The chain uses TRBV5-1 and TRBJ1-2; 7 nucleotides line up with TRBD1. V dropped 2 bases and J dropped 3; count of bases not matched to a gene: 7. From germline, CDR1 is SGHRS and CDR2 YFSETQ. This CDR3 has 15 residues.

This clonotype has more than one count but fewer than ten. This sequence joins TRBV12-3 or TRBV12-4 and TRBJ2-2; TRBD1 matches at 7 bases. This CDR3 has 13 amino acids. Unmatched junction bases numbered 5, after V lost 7 bases and J lost 6 bases. CDR3 sequence (DNA): TGTGCCAGCACCAGACAGGGATCCGGGGAGCTGTTTTTT. Translating it yields CASTRQGSGELFF.

As concerns this clonotype: Its ends do not fully match the called genes, so a read error is possible. The chain employs TRBV5-1 and TRBJ2-4; 14 nucleotides match TRBD2. CDR1 and CDR2 from the germline V gene are SGHRS and YFSETQ. The CDR3 covers 13 residues. CDR3 amino acids: CASSSGLAGVGFF. CDR3 bases: TGCGCCAGCAGCTCGGGACTAGCGGGAGTCGGGTTCTTC.

This clonotype was recorded at least ten times. The V gene is TRBV25-1, the J gene TRBJ2-7; D not certain. With 0 bases removed from V and 6 bases from J, the gap between germline ends came to 12 bases. Germline loops: CDR1 MGHDK, CDR2 SYGVNS. The CDR3 is 14 residues long. The DNA of the CDR3 is TGTGCCAGCAGTGAATATCGGAACTCTCGCGAGCAGTACTTC. Translation gives CASSEYRNSREQYF.

As for this clonotype: A read error may explain this, as a much larger clone is one base away. The chain has TRBV29-1 and TRBJ2-2; D remains ambiguous. The CDR3 loop spans 13 amino acids. The germline gives CDR1 SQVTM, CDR2 ANQGSEA. Here the CDR3 reads CSVDIMNSGELFF. CDR3 coding DNA: TGCAGCGTTGACATAATGAACTCCGGGGAGCTGTTTTTT.

The V call is TRBV6-1, the J call TRBJ2-5; 7 bases align to TRBD1. CDR1 is MNHNS, CDR2 SASEGT, per germline. This CDR3 comprises 15 residues. The J segment lost 5 bases and the V segment lost 2 bases, leaving 8 bases of the junction unmatched. CDR3 sequence: CASSEHRGLRETQYF. Written as DNA, the CDR3 is TGTGCCAGCAGTGAACACAGGGGCCTGAGGGAGACCCAGTACTTC.

The CDR3, as DNA: TGTGCCACCAGCAGAGATCGAGGCGGGGGGCCTGGGGAGACCCAGTACTTC. It codes for CATSRDRGGGPGETQYF. V and J are TRBV15 and TRBJ2-5; the match to TRBD2 covers 8 bases. This CDR3 has 17 amino acids. J lost 5 bases, V lost 0 bases, and 11 bases had no gene match. Germline V gene sequence: CDR1 LNHNV, CDR2 YYDKDF (reference sequence).

This clonotype was observed a few times. V gene TRBV29-1 combines with J gene TRBJ2-7; possible D gene TRBD1, 6 bases. V was trimmed by 5 bases and J by 0 bases, leaving 11 bases between them. CDR3 length equals 13 residues. Germline CDR1 SQVTM, CDR2 ANQGSEA. The CDR3 nucleotides are TGCAGCGTTTGGACAGCGAGCTCCTACGAGCAGTACTTC. Translated: CSVWTASSYEQYF.

The chain uses TRBV6-1 and TRBJ1-2; 7 bases agree with TRBD1. V trimming: 7 bases; J trimming: 7 bases; junction bases outside the gene matches: 12. The CDR3 extends over 14 amino acids. CDR1 is MNHNS, CDR2 SASEGT, per germline. The DNA of the CDR3 is TGTGCCAGCAAACCTACAGGGGCCGACGTTGGCTACACCTTC. Translation: CASKPTGADVGYTF.

Of note for this clonotype: This clone may be a read error of a much larger clone one base away. This CDR3 fails to terminate in the conserved phenylalanine or tryptophan, so it likely reflects a read error. CDR3 loop: CASSLKQGGTEAFV. The CDR3 DNA reads TGCGCCAGCAGCTTAAAACAGGGCGGCACTGAAGCTTTCGTT. The chain joins TRBV5-1 to TRBJ1-1; a possible D gene is TRBD1 (6 bases). V lost 2 bases and J 4 bases, leaving 12 bases between the germline ends. Germline-derived CDR1 and CDR2 are SGHRS and YFSETQ. This CDR3 comprises 14 residues.

V gene TRBV20-1 combines with J gene TRBJ2-7, with D unclear. CDR3 length: 13 residues. Germline assignment: CDR1 DFQATT and CDR2 SNEGSKA (reference sequence). The ends were cut back, 3 bases at V and 3 bases at J, with 12 bases in the middle. The CDR3 region is CSARPQADYEQYF. The DNA for the CDR3 is TGCAGTGCTAGGCCCCAGGCGGACTACGAGCAGTACTTC.

In this sample, this clonotype turned up once. The chain links TRBV6-5 to TRBJ1-2; 7 bases match TRBD1. Germline values: CDR1 MNHEY, CDR2 SVGAGI. The length of the CDR3 is 14 residues. V dropped 4 bases and J dropped 3; count of bases not matched to a gene: 5. CDR3 nucleotide sequence: TGTGCCAGCAGTTTACTCAGGGGGGACTATGGCTACACCTTC. Translated, it gives CASSLLRGDYGYTF.

Many counts were recorded for this clonotype. The chain joins TRBV28 to TRBJ1-6; D gene uncertain. With 8 bases removed from V and 0 bases from J, the gap between germline ends came to 5 bases. This CDR3 has 13 amino acids. Germline V gene sequence: CDR1 MDHEN, CDR2 SYDVKM. Here the CDR3 reads CASLDSYNSPLHF. The CDR3 DNA follows: TGTGCCAGCCTGGACTCCTATAATTCACCCCTCCACTTT.

This clonotype appeared many times. The CDR3 here is CASSLDGRRGETQYF. The CDR3 region has the DNA TGTGCCAGCAGCTTAGACGGCCGGAGGGGAGAGACCCAGTACTTC. The V and J genes are TRBV7-9 and TRBJ2-5, with a tentative D call TRBD2 (6 bases). This CDR3 spans 15 amino acids. The V gene lost 1 base and the J gene lost 4 bases, with 13 bases spanning the gap. Germline V gene data show CDR1 as SEHNR and CDR2 as FQNEAQ (reference sequence).

There are many counts of this clonotype. The rearrangement joins TRBV6-2 or TRBV6-3 to TRBJ2-6; 10 bases fit TRBD1. Germline V gene data show CDR1 as MNHEY and CDR2 as SVGEGT. This CDR3 has 18 amino acids. Germline trimming cut 7 bases from V and 3 bases from J; bases unmatched to any gene: 12. The DNA for the CDR3 is TGTGCCAGCACCCTGGGACAGGGGTCCCGGAGTGGGGCCAACGTCCTGACTTTC. Translating it yields CASTLGQGSRSGANVLTF.

This clonotype was counted at least ten times. The chain couples TRBV28 to TRBJ2-7; D not certain. CDR1 and CDR2 (germline): MDHEN, SYDVKM. Trimming removed 6 bases from V and 4 bases from J, with 10 bases in between. This CDR3 comprises 12 residues. The CDR3, as DNA: TGTGCCAGCAGCTGGGCCCGATACGAGCAGTACTTC. Protein product: CASSWARYEQYF.

This clonotype was recorded at least ten times. This chain connects TRBV28 to TRBJ2-7; D is unresolved. Deletions cut 8 bases from V and 3 bases from J, with 17 bases between. This CDR3 spans 14 amino acids. CDR1 and CDR2 (germline): MDHEN, SYDVKM. The CDR3 is CASSTLTDLYEQYF. DNA of the CDR3: TGTGCCAGCTCTACGCTCACAGATCTCTACGAGCAGTACTTC.

The chain uses TRBV2 and TRBJ2-2, with 8 bases lining up with TRBD1. Germline V gene data show CDR1 as SNHLY and CDR2 as FYNNEI. The CDR3 is 13 amino acids. V was clipped by 5 bases and J by 6 bases; unmatched bases: 2. This CDR3 reads CASSSRGPGELFF. The CDR3 DNA follows: TGTGCCAGCAGTAGCAGGGGGCCCGGGGAGCTGTTTTTT.

This clonotype was picked up many times. The chain links TRBV13 to TRBJ1-2, with TRBD1 matching over 10 bases. J was trimmed by 6 bases and V by 4 bases; bases with no gene match: 8. The CDR3 has 15 amino acids. Germline CDR1 reads PRHDT; CDR2 reads FYEKMQ (reference sequence). The CDR3 DNA reads TGTGCCAGCAGCTCAAGGGACAGGGGAGATGATGGCTACACCTTC. Its translation: CASSSRDRGDDGYTF.

This chain links TRBV2 with TRBJ2-7; D assignment may be TRBD1 or TRBD2 (6 bases each). The V gene lost 9 bases and the J gene lost 6 bases, with 18 bases spanning the gap. CDR3 size: 13 residues. CDR1 and CDR2 (germline): SNHLY, FYNNEI. The CDR3 protein is CARARAGDSEQYF. In DNA form, the CDR3 reads TGTGCCAGGGCTCGGGCAGGGGACTCCGAGCAGTACTTC. The full variable domain, with the rest looked up from reference TRBV2 and TRBJ2-7, is EPEVTQTPSHQVTQMGQEVILRCVPISNHLYFYWYRQILGQKVEFLVSFYNNEISEKSEIFDDQFSVERPDGSNFTLKIRSTKLEDSAMYFCARARAGDSEQYFGPGTRLTVT.

J is TRBJ1-2 and V is TRBV28, with unresolved D. The germline V gene has CDR1 MDHEN and CDR2 SYDVKM. The CDR3 runs 14 residues. Trimming removed 7 bases from V and 2 bases from J, with 14 bases in between. CDR3 residues: CASISGPTNYGYTF. As DNA, the CDR3 is TGTGCCAGCATCAGTGGGCCCACGAACTATGGCTACACCTTC.

This clonotype was recorded a few times. This chain joins TRBV3-1 and TRBJ1-2, with a possible D match to TRBD1 (5 bases). This CDR3 has 14 residues. V lost 10 bases, J lost 7 bases, and 22 bases lay in between. The germline V gene has CDR1 LGHDT and CDR2 YNNKEL (reference sequence). The CDR3 DNA reads as TGTGCCACCCTTCCGGCAGGGCCATTGGGTGGCTACACCTTC. Translated, it gives CATLPAGPLGGYTF.

A few counts support this clonotype. A much larger clone is a single base away; this may be a read error. V is TRBV28 and J is TRBJ2-4; D unclear. Germline CDR1 MDHEN, CDR2 SYDVKM. There are 15 residues in the CDR3. This CDR3 reads CASSIYPLAKNIKYF. DNA of the CDR3: TGTGCCAGCAGTATTTATCCACTGGCCAAAAACATTAAGTACTTC.

The chain has TRBV2 and TRBJ1-5; no firm D call. The germline V gene has CDR1 SNHLY and CDR2 FYNNEI. Trimming pared 0 bases from V and 5 bases from J, leaving 11 bases between. This CDR3 contains 15 residues. CDR3 nucleotides: TGTGCCAGCAGTGAAGCCGTGGGGTACGATCAGCCCCAGCATTTT. Amino acid sequence: CASSEAVGYDQPQHF.

This clonotype appeared many times. The chain is built from TRBV29-1 and TRBJ2-2; 12 bases are a match to TRBD1. CDR3 length: 14 amino acids. V lost 6 bases, J lost 7 bases, and 6 bases stayed unmatched. Germline V gives CDR1 SQVTM, CDR2 ANQGSEA. The CDR3 loop reads CSVTGQGALGELFF. The CDR3, as DNA: TGCAGCGTAACGGGACAGGGGGCCCTCGGGGAGCTGTTTTTT.

Written as DNA, the CDR3 is TGTGCCAGCAGCCAAAGAGTTGGCTACTCCTACGAGCAGTACTTC. Its translation: CASSQRVGYSYEQYF. The J gene is TRBJ2-7, the V gene TRBV3-1, with D hard to call. Germline CDR1 is LGHDT and CDR2 is YNNKEL (reference sequence). V lost 2 bases, J lost 0 bases, and 11 bases lay in between. The CDR3 is made up of 15 amino acids.

This clonotype showed up many times. The CDR3 DNA is TGTGCCAGCAGTTACGGGACTAGTATCTACGAGCAGTACTTC. Translating gives CASSYGTSIYEQYF. The chain is built from TRBV6-5 and TRBJ2-7; 8 bases agree with TRBD2. The germline CDR1 and CDR2 sequences are MNHEY and SVGAGI. Germline trimming cut 2 bases from V and 3 bases from J; bases unmatched to any gene: 3. The CDR3 runs to 14 residues.

This clonotype came up once. The chain uses TRBV6-1 and TRBJ2-7; D is unclear. This CDR3 comprises 12 residues. With 8 bases removed from V and 2 bases from J, the gap between germline ends came to 10 bases. The germline V gene encodes CDR1 MNHNS and CDR2 SASEGT. The CDR3: CASGRNTYEQYF. The CDR3, as DNA: TGTGCCAGCGGCAGGAATACCTACGAGCAGTACTTC.

This clonotype was counted many times. In DNA form, the CDR3 reads TGTGCCAGCAGCCAAGATAAATCGGCAGGAACTAACTATGGCTACACCTTC. Protein: CASSQDKSAGTNYGYTF. The J gene is TRBJ1-2, the V gene TRBV14; D remains ambiguous. The CDR3 is 17 amino acids. Germline-derived CDR1 and CDR2 are SGHDN and FVKESK. V was pared by 0 bases and J by 0 bases, with 14 bases between.